These 21 T cell receptor beta chains originate from one sample sequenced in a study of cytomegalovirus exposure and HLA in healthy donors. Libraries were prepared by immunoSEQ multiplex PCR; TCRdb keeps only in-frame clonotypes and omits some of them. The sample has some 85,000 clones; about 96% are singletons. Material: PBMCs. The receptors were sampled from a woman aged 18-35 years in good health and CMV-seronegative.

The rearrangement uses TRBV19 and TRBJ2-7, with TRBD1 matching over 11 bases. V was clipped by 7 bases and J by 3 bases; unmatched bases: 2. The CDR3 length is 13 residues. Germline assignment: CDR1 LNHDA and CDR2 SQIVND (reference sequence). CDR3 sequence reads: CASTGTGGYEQYF. The CDR3 DNA sequence: TGTGCCAGTACCGGGACAGGGGGCTACGAGCAGTACTTC. Complete variable domain (other parts from reference TRBV19 and TRBJ2-7): DGGITQSPKYLFRKEGQNVTLSCEQNLNHDAMYWYRQDPGQGLRLIYYSQIVNDFQKGDIAEGYSVSREKKESFPLTVTSAQKNPTAFYLCASTGTGGYEQYFGPGTRLTVT.

The CDR3 sequence: CASTLATNEQFF. The CDR3 bases are TGTGCCAGCACACTAGCGACCAATGAGCAGTTCTTC. The chain combines TRBV5-6 with TRBJ2-1; 7 bases fit TRBD2. V gave up 6 bases and J gave up 6 bases; unmatched junction bases: 3. In germline, CDR1 is SGHDT, CDR2 YYEEEE. The CDR3 runs to 12 residues.

This clone was found once. This chain connects TRBV10-3 to TRBJ1-2; weak D call: TRBD1 (5 bases). Germline V gene sequence: CDR1 ENHRY, CDR2 SYGVKD. The CDR3 is made up of 14 amino acids. The V end was cut by 0 bases, the J end by 4 bases, with 9 bases between. CDR3 coding DNA: TGTGCCATCAGTGAGTCAGGGGTTGGCTATGGCTACACCTTC. Protein: CAISESGVGYGYTF.

This chain connects TRBV27 to TRBJ2-5, with D perhaps TRBD2 (5 bases). The V end lost 4 bases, the J end lost 0 bases, and 21 bases lay between the germline ends. Germline V gene sequence: CDR1 MNHEY, CDR2 SMNVEV (reference sequence). The CDR3 contains 18 residues. The CDR3 DNA reads as TGTGCCAGCAGTTCACACTATTCCGGGAAGGGCTACCAAGAGACCCAGTACTTC. Its protein is CASSSHYSGKGYQETQYF.

The chain recombines TRBV6-5 with TRBJ2-2, with 7 bases that match TRBD2. The CDR3 sequence is 14 residues long. The germline V gene encodes CDR1 MNHEY and CDR2 SVGAGI. V was pared by 9 bases and J by 3 bases, with 7 bases of the junction left unmatched. This CDR3 reads CASRGVGYTGELFF. Here the CDR3 DNA reads TGTGCCAGTCGGGGGGTTGGATACACCGGGGAGCTGTTTTTT.

The rearrangement uses TRBV30 and TRBJ1-4; D gene uncertain. Trimming removed 2 bases at V and 3 bases at J, with 4 bases between. The CDR3 has 12 residues. Germline V gives CDR1 GTSNPN, CDR2 SVGIG (reference sequence). CDR3 nucleotides: TGTGCCTGGAGTCGAGCTAATGAAAAACTGTTTTTT. Its protein is CAWSRANEKLFF. The full variable domain, completed using reference TRBV30 and TRBJ1-4, is SQTIHQWPATLVQPVGSPLSLECTVEGTSNPNLYWYRQAAGRGLQLLFYSVGIGQISSEVPQNLSASRPQDRQFILSSKKLLLSDSGFYLCAWSRANEKLFFGSGTQLSVL.

This chain uses TRBV19 with TRBJ2-5, with 11 bases that match TRBD1. Unmatched junction bases numbered 6, after V lost 8 bases and J lost 4 bases. Germline V CDR1 and CDR2: LNHDA, SQIVND (reference sequence). The CDR3 covers 14 residues. The CDR3 coding sequence is TGTGCCAGTGGTCGTGGGACAGGGGGAGAGACCCAGTACTTC. Translation gives CASGRGTGGETQYF.

The chain carries TRBV6-1 and TRBJ2-1; no clear D gene. The CDR3 covers 16 residues. Trimming removed 0 bases at V and 2 bases at J, with 11 bases between. In germline, CDR1 is MNHNS, CDR2 SASEGT. CDR3 in DNA: TGTGCCAGCAGTGAAGCGTGGAATAGCCCCTACAATGAGCAGTTCTTC. Translating gives CASSEAWNSPYNEQFF.

This chain links TRBV7-9 with TRBJ2-3; 7 nucleotides agree with TRBD1. This CDR3 is 14 amino acids long. CDR1 and CDR2 from the germline V gene are SEHNR and FQNEAQ (reference sequence). Unmatched junction bases numbered 7, after V lost 8 bases and J lost 2 bases. CDR3 bases: TGTGCCAGCCGCGCAGACAGGGACACAGATACGCAGTATTTT. Its protein product is CASRADRDTDTQYF. The full variable domain, completed using reference TRBV7-9 and TRBJ2-3, is DTGVSQNPRHKITKRGQNVTFRCDPISEHNRLYWYRQTLGQGPEFLTYFQNEAQLEKSRLLSDRFSAERPKGSFSTLEIQRTEQGDSAMYLCASRADRDTDTQYFGPGTRLTVL.

The rearrangement links TRBV10-3 to TRBJ1-1; D gene unclear. Trimming shortened V by 2 bases and J by 3 bases, and 7 bases separated the two germline ends. The CDR3 covers 13 residues. CDR1 and CDR2 from the germline V gene are ENHRY and SYGVKD. CDR3 in amino acids: CAISETEDTEAFF. The CDR3 bases are TGTGCCATCAGTGAGACCGAGGACACTGAAGCTTTCTTT.

This sequence joins TRBV2 and TRBJ2-1; 11 bases are shared with TRBD1. J lost 10 bases, V lost 8 bases, and 10 bases had no gene match. From germline, CDR1 is SNHLY and CDR2 FYNNEI. This CDR3 is 14 amino acids long. The CDR3 nucleotides are TGTGCCAGCGTGATGGGACAGGGGGTTCGGGAGCAGTTCTTC. This encodes CASVMGQGVREQFF.

The J gene is TRBJ1-3, the V gene TRBV11-2; 9 bases are a match to TRBD1. The germline CDR1 and CDR2 sequences are SGHAT and FQNNGV. This CDR3 spans 16 amino acids. J was trimmed by 5 bases and V by 1 base; bases with no gene match: 6. The CDR3, as DNA: TGTGCCAGCAGCTTAGCCGGGACAGGGAACCGAAACACCATATATTTT. Its translation is CASSLAGTGNRNTIYF.

The chain combines TRBV6-5 with TRBJ2-3; 9 nucleotides match TRBD1. In germline, CDR1 is MNHEY, CDR2 SVGAGI. The ends lost 5 bases at V and 4 bases at J; junction bases unmatched: 4. This CDR3 region has 14 residues. CDR3 bases: TGTGCCAGCAGTACCGGGACAGGGTCAGATACGCAGTATTTT. Protein sequence: CASSTGTGSDTQYF.

The chain couples TRBV18 to TRBJ1-2; TRBD1 aligns across 7 bases. The V gene's germline CDR1 is KGHSH and CDR2 LQKENI. CDR3 length: 14 residues. V lost 3 bases, J lost 3 bases, and 4 bases stayed unmatched. CDR3 bases: TGTGCCAGCTCACCTGGGACAGCCCACTATGGCTACACCTTC. Protein sequence: CASSPGTAHYGYTF.

The chain links TRBV10-1 to TRBJ1-5, with D possibly matching TRBD1 (6 bases). The CDR3 extends over 13 amino acids. Germline-derived CDR1 and CDR2 are WNHNN and SYGVQD (reference sequence). V lost 4 bases, J lost 5 bases, and 9 bases lay in between. In DNA, the CDR3 is TGCGCCAGCAGTGGGGGGCCGTATCAGCCCCAGCATTTT. Its protein is CASSGGPYQPQHF.

The rearrangement uses TRBV6-1 and TRBJ2-3, with 8 nucleotides matching TRBD2. V was clipped by 4 bases and J by 0 bases; unmatched bases: 6. CDR3 length: 16 amino acids. Germline V gene lookup returns CDR1 MNHNS and CDR2 SASEGT. CDR3 amino acids: CASSANSGVSTDTQYF. CDR3 sequence (DNA): TGTGCCAGCAGTGCCAATAGCGGGGTTAGCACAGATACGCAGTATTTT.

This chain joins TRBV15 and TRBJ2-7, with 8 bases aligning to TRBD1. Germline trimming cut 3 bases from V and 3 bases from J; bases unmatched to any gene: 4. Germline V CDR1 and CDR2: LNHNV, YYDKDF (reference sequence). CDR3 length equals 14 residues. The CDR3 sequence: CATSSPGQDYEQYF. In nucleotides, the CDR3 is TGTGCCACCAGCAGCCCGGGACAGGACTACGAGCAGTACTTC.

The CDR3 region is CASVSTRVLNYGYTF. The CDR3 coding sequence is TGTGCCAGCGTCTCCACCAGGGTTTTGAACTATGGCTACACCTTC. The chain has TRBV6-1 and TRBJ1-2, with TRBD1 as a possible D gene (5 bases). With 8 bases removed from V and 2 bases from J, the gap between germline ends came to 18 bases. This CDR3 has 15 residues. CDR1 is MNHNS and CDR2 is SASEGT in the germline V gene.

This clone was observed once. V gene TRBV5-5 combines with J gene TRBJ2-2, with D possibly being TRBD1 (5 bases). The CDR3 contains 14 residues. Looked up from germline, CDR1 is SGHKS and CDR2 is YYEKEE (reference sequence). V was pared by 2 bases and J by 4 bases, with 9 bases between. The CDR3 DNA reads as TGTGCCAGCAGCTTTTCAGGGCTCACCGGGGAGCTGTTTTTT. It codes for CASSFSGLTGELFF. The variable domain in full, with the rest retrieved from reference TRBV5-5 and TRBJ2-2, is DAGVTQSPTHLIKTRGQQVTLRCSPISGHKSVSWYQQVLGQGPQFIFQYYEKEERGRGNFPDRFSARQFPNYSSELNVNALLLGDSALYLCASSFSGLTGELFFGEGSRLTVL.

This CDR3 reads CASSGEGQGSHEQFF. The CDR3 nucleotides are TGCGCCAGCAGTGGGGAGGGACAGGGTTCCCATGAGCAGTTCTTC. The chain couples TRBV10-1 to TRBJ2-1; TRBD1 agrees at 9 bases. With V trimmed by 4 bases and J by 8 bases, 9 bases remained unmatched. This CDR3 region has 15 residues. CDR1 and CDR2 (germline): WNHNN, SYGVQD (reference sequence).

The CDR3 sequence is CASRMGEGYNEQFF. In DNA, the CDR3 is TGTGCCAGTAGGATGGGGGAGGGTTACAATGAGCAGTTCTTC. V gene TRBV19 combines with J gene TRBJ2-1; TRBD2 matches at 7 bases. The germline gives CDR1 LNHDA, CDR2 SQIVND (reference sequence). This CDR3 is 14 amino acids long. V was clipped by 6 bases and J by 4 bases; unmatched bases: 6.